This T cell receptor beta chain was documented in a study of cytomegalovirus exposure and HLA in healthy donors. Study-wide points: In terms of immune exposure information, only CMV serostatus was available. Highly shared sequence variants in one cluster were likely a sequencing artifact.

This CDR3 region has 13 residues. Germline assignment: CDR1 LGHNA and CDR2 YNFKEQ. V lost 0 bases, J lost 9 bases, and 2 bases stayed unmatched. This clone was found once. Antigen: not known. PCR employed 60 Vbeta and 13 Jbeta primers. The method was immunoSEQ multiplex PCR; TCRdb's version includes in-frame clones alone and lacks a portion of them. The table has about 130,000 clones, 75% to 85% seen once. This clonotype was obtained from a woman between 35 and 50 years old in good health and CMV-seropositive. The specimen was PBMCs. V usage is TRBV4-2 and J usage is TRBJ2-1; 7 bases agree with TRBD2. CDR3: CASSQDWGGEQFF. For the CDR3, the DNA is TGTGCCAGCAGCCAAGATTGGGGGGGTGAGCAGTTCTTC.